Below are 27 T cell receptor beta chains sequenced from a single sample in a study of blood T cell repertoires in COVID-19 (TCRdb year 2020). The library relied on the immunoSEQ multiplex PCR assay. TCRdb retrieved this table from immuneACCESS and kept in-frame rearrangements only. Not all clones are present; in checked studies, unresolved V genes account for under half, and no reason is known for the remainder. For this sample the table gives around 200,000 clones, of which approximately 90% were detected only once. 1.2% of the sample is in the top ten clones. The sample was PBMCs or T cells enriched from blood (not recorded which). These receptor sequences come from a man aged 25-40 years who had recovered from COVID-19.

Only one count was recorded for this clone. DNA for the CDR3: TGTGCCTACCGACAGGGGGCAAACAATCAGCCCCAGCATTTT. This translates into CAYRQGANNQPQHF. This chain links TRBV30 with TRBJ1-5; 10 positions match TRBD1. The junction had 6 bases not matched to a gene; V was cut back by 7 bases and J by 3 bases. CDR1 is GTSNPN and CDR2 is SVGIG in the germline V gene (reference sequence). This CDR3 has 14 residues.

V gene TRBV11-2 combines with J gene TRBJ2-5; TRBD1 is a possible D gene (6 bases). CDR3 size: 15 residues. Trimming removed 1 base at V and 1 base at J, with 10 bases between. The V gene's germline CDR1 is SGHAT and CDR2 FQNNGV. Written as DNA, the CDR3 is TGTGCCAGCAGCTTAGCTGGGGGCAGCCAAGAGACCCAGTACTTC. Its translation is CASSLAGGSQETQYF.

This chain links TRBV7-2 with TRBJ2-3; 7 bases are a match to TRBD2. Trimming cost V 5 bases and J 3 bases; bases outside gene matches: 17. This CDR3 is built from 18 residues. Looked up from germline, CDR1 is SGHTA and CDR2 is FQGNSA. CDR3 protein: CASSNLLWEGGLTDTQYF. The CDR3 DNA is TGTGCCAGCAGCAACCTCCTATGGGAGGGAGGTCTGACAGATACGCAGTATTTT.

This clone was observed once. The chain joins TRBV7-9 to TRBJ1-1, with D uncertain. V was pared by 5 bases and J by 5 bases, with 9 bases between. Germline V gene lookup returns CDR1 SEHNR and CDR2 FQNEAQ (reference sequence). This CDR3 comprises 12 residues. CDR3 coding DNA: TGTGCCAGCAGCCCAGGTTGGACTGAAGCTTTCTTT. Translated, it gives CASSPGWTEAFF.

J is TRBJ2-2 and V is TRBV27, with 7 bases that match TRBD2. This CDR3 comprises 15 residues. Germline CDR1 and CDR2: MNHEY and SMNVEV (reference sequence). The V segment lost 2 bases and the J segment 6 bases; nucleotides outside the gene matches: 6. In nucleotides, the CDR3 is TGTGCCAGCAGTTTACGGGGACTAATCGCCGGGGAGCTGTTTTTT. Protein product: CASSLRGLIAGELFF.

This chain connects TRBV3-1 (or the pseudogene TRBV3-2) to TRBJ1-2; D gene unclear. The V and J ends lost 3 bases and 7 bases respectively, with 15 bases between them. Germline values: CDR1 LGHDT, CDR2 YNNKEL (reference sequence). The CDR3 is 14 residues long. CDR3 region: CASSQKGAGSGYTF. As DNA, the CDR3 is TGTGCCAGCAGCCAGAAGGGAGCGGGGTCTGGCTACACCTTC.

V gene TRBV18 combines with J gene TRBJ2-7; TRBD2 aligns across 9 bases. The germline CDR1 and CDR2 sequences are KGHSH and LQKENI. The length of the CDR3 is 15 residues. J gave up 5 bases and V 3 bases, and 8 bases lay outside the gene matches. In DNA, the CDR3 is TGTGCCAGCTCACCGGGTAGCGGGAGCATCAACGAGCAGTACTTC. This sequence encodes CASSPGSGSINEQYF.

The chain recombines TRBV6-6 with TRBJ1-3; D is possibly TRBD1 (5 bases). V dropped 4 bases and J dropped 6 bases, with 13 bases sitting between them. The CDR3 covers 14 residues. Germline values: CDR1 MNHNY, CDR2 SVGAGI (reference sequence). CDR3 DNA sequence: TGTGCCAGCAGTTCCACCGGGGGGGAAAACACCATATATTTT. This sequence encodes CASSSTGGENTIYF.

The J gene is TRBJ1-2, the V gene TRBV30; D is unclear. V was clipped by 0 bases and J by 7 bases, with 15 bases between them. The CDR3 consists of 14 residues. The germline CDR1 and CDR2 sequences are GTSNPN and SVGIG (reference sequence). The CDR3 DNA reads TGTGCCTGGAGTGTGAGGGCTCGTCCAAGTGGCTACACCTTC. It yields the protein CAWSVRARPSGYTF.

The chain links TRBV19 to TRBJ2-3; maybe TRBD2 (5 bases). Germline values: CDR1 LNHDA, CDR2 SQIVND (reference sequence). With 11 bases removed from V and 2 bases from J, the gap between germline ends came to 26 bases. This CDR3 is 17 amino acids long. CDR3: CAASSMSSGIFTDTQYF. The DNA of the CDR3 is TGTGCCGCCAGTAGTATGAGTTCGGGGATCTTCACAGATACGCAGTATTTT.

The rearrangement links TRBV12-2 to TRBJ1-5; the table calls TRBD1, which could not be checked here. TRBV12-2 is noted as a pseudogene. The CDR3 contains 17 residues. CDR3 sequence: CASRLPQRQGANQPQHF. DNA for the CDR3: TGTGCAAGTCGCTTACCTCAAAGACAGGGGGCGAATCAGCCCCAGCATTTT.

The chain links TRBV30 to TRBJ1-1; the D gene is possibly TRBD1 (6 bases). Germline-derived CDR1 and CDR2 are GTSNPN and SVGIG (reference sequence). The CDR3 has 14 residues. The V and J ends lost 2 bases and 0 bases respectively, with 10 bases between them. The CDR3 nucleotides read TGTGCCTGGAGTATAGGACAGTTGAACACTGAAGCTTTCTTT. Translation: CAWSIGQLNTEAFF.

V is TRBV5-1 and J is TRBJ1-6; 8 bases align to TRBD1. With 4 bases clipped from V and 5 bases from J, the junction kept 2 bases outside the gene matches. Germline V gives CDR1 SGHRS, CDR2 YFSETQ. The CDR3 contains 14 residues. The CDR3 sequence: CASSPTGDNSPLHF. CDR3 sequence (DNA): TGCGCCAGCAGCCCGACAGGGGATAATTCACCCCTCCACTTT.

The chain links TRBV6-5 to TRBJ1-2; D unclear. V was clipped by 5 bases and J by 2 bases, with 15 bases between them. This CDR3 spans 15 amino acids. CDR1 is MNHEY, CDR2 SVGAGI, per germline. The CDR3 reads CASSTGSGPNYGYTF. The CDR3 bases are TGTGCCAGCAGTACGGGTAGTGGCCCCAACTATGGCTACACCTTC.

The J gene is TRBJ2-7, the V gene TRBV7-8, with 13 bases that match TRBD2. The V and J ends lost 5 bases and 1 base, in that order; junction bases with no gene match: 8. The CDR3 spans 17 residues. The germline V gene encodes CDR1 SGHVS and CDR2 FQNEAQ. The DNA for the CDR3 is TGTGCCAGCAGCGCCGGGGGACTAGCGGGAAGTTCCTACGAGCAGTACTTC. It codes for CASSAGGLAGSSYEQYF. The full variable domain, with the rest looked up from reference TRBV7-8 and TRBJ2-7, is GAGVSQSPRYKVAKRGQDVALRCDPISGHVSLFWYQQALGQGPEFLTYFQNEAQLDKSGLPSDRFFAERPEGSVSTLKIQRTQQEDSAVYLCASSAGGLAGSSYEQYFGPGTRLTVT.

The chain recombines TRBV2 with TRBJ2-1; D unresolved. This CDR3 is 14 amino acids long. Germline assignment: CDR1 SNHLY and CDR2 FYNNEI. Trimming removed 4 bases from V and 0 bases from J, with 7 bases in between. The CDR3 nucleotides read TGTGCCAGCAGTGCAAGCGCCTCCTACAATGAGCAGTTCTTC. Protein sequence: CASSASASYNEQFF.

This clone came up once. The CDR3: CASSMTSGSYEQYF. As DNA, the CDR3 is TGTGCCAGTAGTATGACTAGCGGGAGCTACGAGCAGTACTTC. This chain joins TRBV19 and TRBJ2-7, with 12 bases fitting TRBD2. In germline, CDR1 is LNHDA, CDR2 SQIVND (reference sequence). V lost 3 bases, J lost 3 bases, and 0 bases stayed unmatched. The CDR3 runs to 14 residues.

The chain employs TRBV30 and TRBJ2-1; TRBD2 agrees at 10 bases. The trim removed 1 base at V and 7 bases at J, leaving 4 bases unmatched. In germline, CDR1 is GTSNPN, CDR2 SVGIG (reference sequence). The CDR3 is made up of 14 amino acids. The CDR3 loop reads CAWSAGLAANEQFF. The CDR3 DNA reads TGTGCCTGGAGTGCCGGACTAGCGGCTAATGAGCAGTTCTTC.

This rearrangement joins TRBV19 to TRBJ2-1; TRBD2 matches at 8 bases. With V trimmed by 3 bases and J by 9 bases, 13 bases remained unmatched. The CDR3 spans 16 residues. CDR1 is LNHDA and CDR2 is SQIVND in the germline V gene (reference sequence). The CDR3 loop reads CASSIGFAGGSGEQFF. Written as DNA, the CDR3 is TGTGCCAGTAGTATTGGGTTTGCGGGGGGTAGCGGTGAGCAGTTCTTC.

This clone has a single count. This chain connects TRBV9 to TRBJ2-7, with 14 bases lining up with TRBD2. This CDR3 contains 14 residues. The germline CDR1 and CDR2 sequences are SGDLS and YYNGEE. Trimming at V came to 3 bases and at J to 5 bases, leaving 1 base not matched to a gene. CDR3 nucleotide sequence: TGTGCCAGCAGCGAGGGACTAGCGGGGGACGAGCAGTACTTC. Amino acid sequence: CASSEGLAGDEQYF.

The CDR3 loop is CASSMIMSRGASNQPQHF. For the CDR3, the DNA is TGTGCCAGTAGTATGATCATGTCCCGGGGGGCGAGCAATCAGCCCCAGCATTTT. This rearrangement joins TRBV19 to TRBJ1-5, with D possibly matching TRBD1 (6 bases). The CDR3 is 18 residues long. From germline, CDR1 is LNHDA and CDR2 SQIVND (reference sequence). Trimming left V 3 bases short and J 1 base short, with 19 bases between.

V gene TRBV28 combines with J gene TRBJ2-1, with 11 nucleotides matching TRBD2. Germline-derived CDR1 and CDR2 are MDHEN and SYDVKM. The CDR3 loop spans 18 amino acids. With V trimmed by 1 base and J by 4 bases, 9 bases remained unmatched. The CDR3 region is CASSLYGGLAEGYNEQFF. The DNA of the CDR3 is TGTGCCAGCAGTTTATATGGGGGACTAGCGGAGGGTTACAATGAGCAGTTCTTC.

The chain employs TRBV30 and TRBJ1-2; weak D call: TRBD1 (6 bases). V gave up 4 bases and J gave up 6 bases, with 18 bases separating them. The length of the CDR3 is 14 residues. CDR1 and CDR2 from the germline V gene are GTSNPN and SVGIG (reference sequence). The chain's CDR3 is CAWTQRQVRNGYTF. Written as DNA, the CDR3 is TGTGCCTGGACCCAAAGACAGGTTCGGAATGGCTACACCTTC.

This clone has only one observation. The rearrangement uses TRBV29-1 and TRBJ1-1, with 7 positions matching TRBD1. There are 13 residues in the CDR3. Germline CDR1 SQVTM, CDR2 ANQGSEA. The V gene end was trimmed by 6 bases and the J gene end by 1 base; junction bases not matched to a gene: 5. CDR3 residues: CSVTGTENTEAFF. The CDR3 DNA follows: TGCAGCGTAACCGGGACAGAGAACACTGAAGCTTTCTTT.

This chain joins TRBV28 and TRBJ2-5; 8 nucleotides align to TRBD2. The length of the CDR3 is 15 residues. After removal of 6 bases from V and 0 bases from J, the junction contained 6 bases not matched to a gene. Per germline, CDR1 MDHEN and CDR2 SYDVKM. The DNA for the CDR3 is TGTGCCAGCAGCCGTAGCGGGATCTACCAAGAGACCCAGTACTTC. It encodes CASSRSGIYQETQYF.

This clone appeared once. CDR3 region: CASSYRTGTGAQETQYF. The CDR3 coding sequence is TGCGCCAGCAGCTACCGTACCGGGACAGGGGCCCAAGAGACCCAGTACTTC. The gene calls are TRBV5-1 and TRBJ2-5; 10 bases are shared with TRBD1. This CDR3 spans 17 amino acids. V shed 3 bases and J 1 base; nucleotides not matched to a gene: 9. Germline V lookup: CDR1 SGHRS, CDR2 YFSETQ.

This rearrangement joins TRBV2 to TRBJ2-2, with 8 bases lining up with TRBD2. The CDR3 runs to 16 residues. V lost 8 bases, J lost 1 base, and 9 bases stayed unmatched. Germline lookup yields CDR1 SNHLY and CDR2 FYNNEI. CDR3 protein: CASEHIAGRNTGELFF. CDR3 nucleotides: TGTGCCAGCGAACATATAGCGGGACGGAACACCGGGGAGCTGTTTTTT.